This T cell receptor beta chain stems from a study of T cell responses to AZD1222 COVID-19 vaccine. Overall study results and limits: Unmutated variant regions are reportedly the target of nearly half of TCRs that are spike-specific. Receipt of two AZD1222 doses was followed by a rise in Spike-specific TCR breadth and depth. Spike regions recognized by vaccine-associated CD4 TCRs spanned the protein, led by 160-218 and 743-854. Donors were chiefly white British, with a greater number of females, and clonal diversity was perhaps underestimated.

Profiling relied on immunoSEQ multiplex PCR, and the TCRdb table lists in-frame clones only, not all of them. The profile covers tens of thousands of clones, with around nine tenths appearing a single time and around 4.5% taken by the ten largest. Turning to this clone: Its antigen is currently unknown.

V was clipped by 4 bases and J by 5 bases, with 12 bases between them. Per the germline V gene, CDR1 is ENHRY and CDR2 is SYGVKD. This CDR3 is built from 14 residues. The material sequenced was peripheral blood, taken on day 0 of MenACWY control vaccination. This sequence was found in an adult in good health. This chain joins TRBV10-3 and TRBJ1-5; D remains ambiguous. CDR3 protein: CAISGREDYQPQHF. The CDR3 DNA follows: TGTGCCATCAGTGGCCGGGAAGACTATCAGCCCCAGCATTTT.